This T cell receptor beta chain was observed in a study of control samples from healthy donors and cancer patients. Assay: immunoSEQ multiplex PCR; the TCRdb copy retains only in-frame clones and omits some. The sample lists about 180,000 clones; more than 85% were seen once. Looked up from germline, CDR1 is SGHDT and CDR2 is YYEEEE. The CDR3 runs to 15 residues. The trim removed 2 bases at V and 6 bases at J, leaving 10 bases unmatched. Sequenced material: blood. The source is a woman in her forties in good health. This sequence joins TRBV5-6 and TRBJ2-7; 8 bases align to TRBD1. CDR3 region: CASSFRGTGKREQYF. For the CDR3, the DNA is TGTGCCAGCAGCTTTCGAGGGACAGGAAAGCGCGAGCAGTACTTC.